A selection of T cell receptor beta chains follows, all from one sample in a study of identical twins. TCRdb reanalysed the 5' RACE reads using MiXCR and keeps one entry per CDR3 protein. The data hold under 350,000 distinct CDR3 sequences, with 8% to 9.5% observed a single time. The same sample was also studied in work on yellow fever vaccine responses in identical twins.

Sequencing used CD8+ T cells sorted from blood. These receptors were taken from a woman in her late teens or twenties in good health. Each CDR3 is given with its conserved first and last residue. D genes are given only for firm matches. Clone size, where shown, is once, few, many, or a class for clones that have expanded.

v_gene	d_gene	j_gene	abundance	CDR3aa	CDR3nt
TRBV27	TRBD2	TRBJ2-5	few	CASTSGLAGSETQYF	TGTGCCAGCACTTCGGGACTAGCGGGATCGGAGACCCAGTACTTC
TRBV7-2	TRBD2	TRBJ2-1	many	CASGLAGGYNEQFF	TGTGCCAGCGGTCTAGCGGGAGGCTACAATGAGCAGTTCTTC
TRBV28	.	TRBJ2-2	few	CASSFWGVGPTGELFF	TGTGCCAGCAGTTTCTGGGGGGTTGGGCCCACCGGGGAGCTGTTTTTT
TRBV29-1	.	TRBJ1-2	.	CSVDGGQGEGYTF	TGCAGCGTTGACGGGGGGCAGGGCGAAGGCTACACCTTC
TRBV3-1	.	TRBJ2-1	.	CASSPILGGISYNEQFF	TGTGCCAGCAGCCCGATCTTGGGGGGAATTTCCTACAATGAGCAGTTCTTC
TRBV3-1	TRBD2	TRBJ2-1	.	CASSQEGTMTSYNEQFF	TGTGCCAGCAGCCAAGAAGGGACTATGACCTCCTACAATGAGCAGTTCTTC
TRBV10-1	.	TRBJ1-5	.	CASSELPPGGGNQPQHF	TGCGCCAGCAGTGAGCTGCCTCCCGGGGGGGGCAATCAGCCCCAGCATTTT
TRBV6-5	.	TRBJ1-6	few	CASSYSGGINSPLHF	TGTGCCAGCAGTTACTCGGGCGGGATTAATTCACCCCTCCACTTT
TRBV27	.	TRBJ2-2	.	CASSLRWGSGAGELFF	TGTGCCAGCAGTTTAAGATGGGGGTCGGGCGCCGGGGAGCTGTTTTTT
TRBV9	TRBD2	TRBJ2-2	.	CASSVGELAGAGELFF	TGTGCCAGCAGCGTAGGGGAGCTAGCGGGAGCCGGGGAGCTGTTTTTT
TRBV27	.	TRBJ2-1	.	CASRGDNHPLLGNEQFF	TGTGCCAGCAGGGGGGACAATCACCCTCTGTTAGGTAATGAGCAGTTCTTC
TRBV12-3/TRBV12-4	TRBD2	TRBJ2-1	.	CASSFNYGTRQFF	TGTGCCAGCAGCTTCAACTACGGGACTAGGCAGTTCTTC
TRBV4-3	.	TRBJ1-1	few	CASSQDTPRQSMNTEAFF	TGCGCCAGCAGCCAAGATACCCCTAGACAGAGTATGAACACTGAAGCTTTCTTT
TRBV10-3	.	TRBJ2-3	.	CAISETGPDTQYF	TGTGCCATCAGTGAAACAGGGCCAGATACGCAGTATTTT
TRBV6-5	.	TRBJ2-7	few	CASSYSIQGGYEQYF	TGTGCCAGCAGTTACTCGATACAGGGAGGCTACGAGCAGTACTTC
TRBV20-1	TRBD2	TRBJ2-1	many	CSALLGTSGYNEQFF	TGCAGTGCTCTACTCGGGACTAGCGGCTACAATGAGCAGTTCTTC
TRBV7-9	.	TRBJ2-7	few	CASSLVPVSYEQYF	TGTGCCAGCAGCTTAGTTCCCGTATCCTACGAGCAGTACTTC
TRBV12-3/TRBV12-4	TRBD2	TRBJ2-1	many	CASSLGGGRYNEQFF	TGTGCCAGCAGTTTGGGGGGGGGACGGTACAATGAGCAGTTCTTC
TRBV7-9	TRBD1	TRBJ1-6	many	CASSSQGGLGSPLHF	TGTGCCAGCAGCTCCCAGGGGGGCTTGGGATCACCCCTCCACTTT
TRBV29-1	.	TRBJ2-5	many	CSAVDGVVEGETQYF	TGCAGCGCAGTCGATGGGGTTGTGGAGGGAGAGACCCAGTACTTC
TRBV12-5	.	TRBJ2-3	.	CASGRADTQYF	TGTGCTAGTGGCCGGGCAGATACGCAGTATTTT
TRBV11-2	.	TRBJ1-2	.	CASSSPGTARGYGYTF	TGTGCCAGCAGCTCCCCCGGGACCGCGAGGGGCTATGGCTACACCTTC
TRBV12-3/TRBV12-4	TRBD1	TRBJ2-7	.	CASSEPGTVSYEQCF	TGTGCCAGCAGTGAACCCGGGACAGTCTCCTACGAGCAGTGCTTC
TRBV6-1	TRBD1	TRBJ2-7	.	CASRGTGGAYEQYF	TGTGCCAGCAGGGGGACAGGGGGTGCCTACGAGCAGTACTTC
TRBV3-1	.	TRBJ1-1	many	CASSPVRGNTEAFF	TGTGCCAGCAGCCCAGTTCGGGGGAACACTGAAGCTTTCTTT
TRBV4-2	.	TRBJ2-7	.	CASSQEGETYEQYF	TGTGCCAGCAGCCAAGAGGGAGAAACCTACGAGCAGTACTTC
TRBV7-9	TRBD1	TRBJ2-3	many	CASSPPGQGADTQYF	TGTGCCAGCAGTCCACCGGGACAGGGGGCCGATACGCAGTATTTT
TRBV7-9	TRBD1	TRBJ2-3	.	CASSLGPTGGGTDTQYF	TGTGCCAGCAGCTTAGGGCCGACAGGGGGAGGCACAGATACGCAGTATTTT